Sequencing of this T cell receptor (beta chain) was carried out in a study of T-cell reconstitution after alpha-beta-depleted transplantation in children. This clonotype was found a few times. As it was prepared, the TCRbeta library received unique molecular identifiers. One entry per CDR3 protein, called by TCRdb with MiXCR from the PCR reads. This sample carries under 250,000 distinct CDR3 sequences, about a sixth of them seen once, and the ten largest clones take 35% to 50%. The germline CDR1 and CDR2 sequences are DFQATT and SNEGSKA (reference sequence). V lost 0 bases and J lost 2, with 11 bases in between. There are 15 residues in the CDR3.

This specimen was PBMCs, mostly from graft donor cells, taken 360 days after TCRalphabeta/CD19-depleted stem cell transplant. The receptor was isolated from a male patient between 2 and 9 years old who had a stem cell transplant for acute lymphoblastic leukemia, so the T cells may come from the graft donor. This chain links TRBV20-1 with TRBJ1-5; D is unresolved. DNA of the CDR3: TGCAGTGCTAGAGATCCAAGGGCACGCAATCAGCCCCAGCATTTT. Translating gives CSARDPRARNQPQHF.